This TCR beta chain was documented in a study of Tregs in tolerant kidney transplant recipients. Study background: Mixed chimerism was transient after nonmyeloablative marrow transplants from related graft donors.

Unstimulated Tregs (CD4+CD25+CD127-) and CD4+CD25- non-Tregs were sorted from PBMCs. Study-wide findings and caveats: Tolerant patients' donor-specific Tregs expanded beyond overall Tregs, suggesting antigen-driven growth. The most relevant donor-specific Treg TCRbeta repertoire apparently came from expansion with activated donor B cells.

Concerning this clone itself: Its specificity is not known.

Profiled with immunoSEQ multiplex PCR; TCRdb holds only in-frame clones, not every one. Recorded for this sample: under 35,000 clones. This receptor was identified in a human donor who received a combined kidney and bone marrow transplant. The specimen comprised CD8+ T cells from blood, sampled before the transplant.

CDR3 loop: CAWSGHRVTYEQYF. The CDR3 bases that were read are TGTGCCTGGAGTGGGCATCGGGTAACCTACGAG. The chain has TRBV30 and TRBJ2-7; no firm D call. The read is 3 residues too short to cover the CDR3 end, so that end is filled in from the germline J gene. CDR1 and CDR2 from the germline V gene are GTSNPN and SVGIG (reference sequence). The CDR3 is 14 amino acids. Trimming removed 1 base from V and 2 bases from J, with 12 bases in between.